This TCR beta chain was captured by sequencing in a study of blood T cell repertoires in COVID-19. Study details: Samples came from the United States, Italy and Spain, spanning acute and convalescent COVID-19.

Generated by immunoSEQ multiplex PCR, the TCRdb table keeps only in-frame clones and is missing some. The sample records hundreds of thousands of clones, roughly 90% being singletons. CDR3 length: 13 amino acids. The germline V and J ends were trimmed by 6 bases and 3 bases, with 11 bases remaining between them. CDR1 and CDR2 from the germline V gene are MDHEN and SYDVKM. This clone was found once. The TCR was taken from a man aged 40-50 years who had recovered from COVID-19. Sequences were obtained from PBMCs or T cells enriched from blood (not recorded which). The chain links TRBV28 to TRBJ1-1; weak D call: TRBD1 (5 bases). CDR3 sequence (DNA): TGTGCCAGCAGCCGACCACAGGACACTGAAGCTTTCTTT. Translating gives CASSRPQDTEAFF.